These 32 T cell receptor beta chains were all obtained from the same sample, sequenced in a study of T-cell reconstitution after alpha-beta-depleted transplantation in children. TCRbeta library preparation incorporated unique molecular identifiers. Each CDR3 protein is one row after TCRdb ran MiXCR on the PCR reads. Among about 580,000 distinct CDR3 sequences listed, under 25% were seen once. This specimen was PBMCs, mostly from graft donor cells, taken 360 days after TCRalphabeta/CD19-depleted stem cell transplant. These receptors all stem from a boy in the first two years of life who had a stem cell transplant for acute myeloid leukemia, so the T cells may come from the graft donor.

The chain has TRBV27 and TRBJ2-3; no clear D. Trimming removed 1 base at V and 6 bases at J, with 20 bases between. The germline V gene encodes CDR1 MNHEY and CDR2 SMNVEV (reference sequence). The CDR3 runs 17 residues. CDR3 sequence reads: CASSLFAAVLTRDTQYF. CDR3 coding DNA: TGTGCCAGCAGTTTATTCGCCGCCGTCCTTACCCGGGATACGCAGTATTTT.

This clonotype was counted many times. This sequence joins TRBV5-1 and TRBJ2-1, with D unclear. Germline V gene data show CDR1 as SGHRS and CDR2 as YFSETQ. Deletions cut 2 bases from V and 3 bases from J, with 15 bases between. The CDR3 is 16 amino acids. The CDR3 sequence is CASSFTSVFIYNEQFF. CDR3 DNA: TGCGCCAGCAGCTTTACATCGGTCTTTATCTACAATGAGCAGTTCTTC. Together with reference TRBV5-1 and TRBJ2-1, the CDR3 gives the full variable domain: KAGVTQTPRYLIKTRGQQVTLSCSPISGHRSVSWYQQTPGQGLQFLFEYFSETQRNKGNFPGRFSGRQFSNSRSEMNVSTLELGDSALYLCASSFTSVFIYNEQFFGPGTRLTVL.

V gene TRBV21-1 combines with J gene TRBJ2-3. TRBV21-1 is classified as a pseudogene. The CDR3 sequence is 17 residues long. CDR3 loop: CASSRNQPIFTGDTQYF. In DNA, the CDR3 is TGTGCCAGCAGCAGGAATCAGCCCATCTTCACGGGGGATACGCAGTATTTT.

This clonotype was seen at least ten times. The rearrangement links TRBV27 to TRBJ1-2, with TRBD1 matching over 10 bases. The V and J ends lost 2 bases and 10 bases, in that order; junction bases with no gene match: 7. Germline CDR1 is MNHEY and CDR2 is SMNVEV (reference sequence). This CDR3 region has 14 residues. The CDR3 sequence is CASSLPTGTGDYTF. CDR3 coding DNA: TGTGCCAGCAGTTTACCGACCGGGACAGGGGACTACACCTTC.

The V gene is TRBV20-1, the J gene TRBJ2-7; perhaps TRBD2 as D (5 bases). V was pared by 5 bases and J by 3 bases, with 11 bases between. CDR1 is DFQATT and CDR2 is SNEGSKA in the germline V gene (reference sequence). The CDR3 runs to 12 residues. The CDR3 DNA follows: TGCAGTGCTGTCGGACTTTACTACGAGCAGTACGTC. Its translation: CSAVGLYYEQYV.

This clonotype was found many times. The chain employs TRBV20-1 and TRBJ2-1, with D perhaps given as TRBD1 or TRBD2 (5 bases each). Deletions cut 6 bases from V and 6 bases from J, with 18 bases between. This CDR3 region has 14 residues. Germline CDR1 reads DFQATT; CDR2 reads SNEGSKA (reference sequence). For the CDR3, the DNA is TGCAGTGCCCTCATTCCCGGGGCAGGCAATGAGCAGTTCTTC. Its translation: CSALIPGAGNEQFF.

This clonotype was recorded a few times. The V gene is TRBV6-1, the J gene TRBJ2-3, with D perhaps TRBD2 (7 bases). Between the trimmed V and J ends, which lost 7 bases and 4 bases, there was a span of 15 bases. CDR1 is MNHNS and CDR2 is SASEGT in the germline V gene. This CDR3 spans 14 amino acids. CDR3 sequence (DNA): TGTGCCAGCACCCGAGGGGGGGAGGCAGATACGCAGTATTTT. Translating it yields CASTRGGEADTQYF.

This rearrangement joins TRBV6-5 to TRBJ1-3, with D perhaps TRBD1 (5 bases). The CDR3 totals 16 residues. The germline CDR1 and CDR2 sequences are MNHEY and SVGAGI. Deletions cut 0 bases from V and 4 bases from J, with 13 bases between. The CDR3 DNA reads TGTGCCAGCAGTTACTCGAGGGGTAGTTACGGAAACACCATATATTTT. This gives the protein CASSYSRGSYGNTIYF.

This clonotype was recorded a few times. CDR3 sequence reads: CSVLPTYNSPLHF. CDR3 sequence (DNA): TGCAGCGTTCTGCCCACCTATAATTCACCCCTCCACTTT. The chain recombines TRBV29-1 with TRBJ1-6; D gene ambiguous. Per germline, CDR1 SQVTM and CDR2 ANQGSEA. Trimming removed 5 bases at V and 2 bases at J, with 7 bases between. This CDR3 comprises 13 residues.

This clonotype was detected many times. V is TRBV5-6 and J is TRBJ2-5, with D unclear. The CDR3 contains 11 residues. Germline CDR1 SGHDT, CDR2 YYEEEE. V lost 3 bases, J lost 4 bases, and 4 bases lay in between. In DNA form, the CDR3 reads TGTGCCAGCAGCTACGCAGAGACCCAGTACTTC. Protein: CASSYAETQYF. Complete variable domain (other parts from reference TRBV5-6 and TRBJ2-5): DAGVTQSPTHLIKTRGQQVTLRCSPKSGHDTVSWYQQALGQGPQFIFQYYEEEERQRGNFPDRFSGHQFPNYSSELNVNALLLGDSALYLCASSYAETQYFGPGTRLLVL.

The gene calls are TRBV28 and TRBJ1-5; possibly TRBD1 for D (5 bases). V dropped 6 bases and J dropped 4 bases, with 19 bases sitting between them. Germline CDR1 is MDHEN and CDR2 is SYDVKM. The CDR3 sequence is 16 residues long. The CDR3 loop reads CASSLSPGWGNQPQHF. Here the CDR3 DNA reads TGTGCCAGCAGCCTGTCCCCAGGTTGGGGGAATCAGCCCCAGCATTTT.

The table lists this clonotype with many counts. CDR3: CSVRGGLGEQYF. CDR3 nucleotides: TGCAGCGTGCGGGGGGGCCTCGGCGAGCAGTACTTC. The rearrangement links TRBV29-1 to TRBJ2-7, with TRBD2 matching 9 bases. CDR1 SQVTM and CDR2 ANQGSEA come from the germline V gene. The CDR3 is 12 amino acids. Trimming cost V 6 bases and J 6 bases; bases outside gene matches: 6.

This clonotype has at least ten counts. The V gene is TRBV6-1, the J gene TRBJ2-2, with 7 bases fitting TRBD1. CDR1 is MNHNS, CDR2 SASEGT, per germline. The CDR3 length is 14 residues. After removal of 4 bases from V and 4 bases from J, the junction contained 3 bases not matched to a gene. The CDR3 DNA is TGTGCCAGCAGTGGACAGGGCGGCACCGGGGAGCTGTTTTTT. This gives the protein CASSGQGGTGELFF.

The CDR3 is CASSAPKELFF. The CDR3 region has the DNA TGTGCCAGCAGCGCCCCAAAGGAGCTGTTTTTT. The chain has TRBV2 and TRBJ2-2, with D hard to call. CDR3 size: 11 residues. The V gene lost 6 bases and the J gene lost 10 bases, with 9 bases spanning the gap. Germline values: CDR1 SNHLY, CDR2 FYNNEI. The variable domain in full, completed from reference TRBV2 and TRBJ2-2, reads EPEVTQTPSHQVTQMGQEVILRCVPISNHLYFYWYRQILGQKVEFLVSFYNNEISEKSEIFDDQFSVERPDGSNFTLKIRSTKLEDSAMYFCASSAPKELFFGEGSRLTVL.

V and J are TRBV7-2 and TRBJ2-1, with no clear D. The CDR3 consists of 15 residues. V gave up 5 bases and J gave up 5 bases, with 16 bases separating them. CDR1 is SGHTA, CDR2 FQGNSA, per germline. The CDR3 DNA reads TGTGCCAGCAGCCCACACGGTGGGCCCGACAATGAGCAGTTCTTC. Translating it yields CASSPHGGPDNEQFF.

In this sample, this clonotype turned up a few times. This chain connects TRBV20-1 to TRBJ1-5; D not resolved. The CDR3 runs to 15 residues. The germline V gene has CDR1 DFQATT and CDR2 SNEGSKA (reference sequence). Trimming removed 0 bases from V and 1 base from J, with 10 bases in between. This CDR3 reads CSARDEGLSNQPQHF. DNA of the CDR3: TGCAGTGCTAGAGATGAGGGTTTGAGCAATCAGCCCCAGCATTTT.

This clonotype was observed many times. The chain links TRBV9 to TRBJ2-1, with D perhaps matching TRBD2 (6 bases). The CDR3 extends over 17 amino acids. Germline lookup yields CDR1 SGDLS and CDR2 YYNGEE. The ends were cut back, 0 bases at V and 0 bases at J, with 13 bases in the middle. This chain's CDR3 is CASSVGGGGVSYNEQFF. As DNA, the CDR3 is TGTGCCAGCAGCGTAGGGGGAGGCGGAGTCTCCTACAATGAGCAGTTCTTC. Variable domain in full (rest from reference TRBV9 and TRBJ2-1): DSGVTQTPKHLITATGQRVTLRCSPRSGDLSVYWYQQSLDQGLQFLIQYYNGEERAKGNILERFSAQQFPDLHSELNLSSLELGDSALYFCASSVGGGGVSYNEQFFGPGTRLTVL.

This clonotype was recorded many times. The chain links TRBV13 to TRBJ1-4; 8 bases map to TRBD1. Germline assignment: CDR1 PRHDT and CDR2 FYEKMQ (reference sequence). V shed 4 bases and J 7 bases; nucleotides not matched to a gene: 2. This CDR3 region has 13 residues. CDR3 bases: TGTGCCAGCAGCTACGGACAGGGTGAAAAACTGTTTTTT. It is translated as CASSYGQGEKLFF.

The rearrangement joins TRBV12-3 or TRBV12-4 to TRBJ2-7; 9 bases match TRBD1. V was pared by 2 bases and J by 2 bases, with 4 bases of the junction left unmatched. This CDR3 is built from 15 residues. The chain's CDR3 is CASSLTDRGTYEQYF. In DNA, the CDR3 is TGTGCCAGCAGTTTAACGGACAGGGGCACCTACGAGCAGTACTTC.

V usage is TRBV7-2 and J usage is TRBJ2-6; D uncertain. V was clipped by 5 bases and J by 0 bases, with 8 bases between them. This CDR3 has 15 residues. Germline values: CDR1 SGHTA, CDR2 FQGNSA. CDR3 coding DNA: TGTGCCAGCAGCCCTAAGTACTCTGGGGCCAACGTCCTGACTTTC. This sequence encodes CASSPKYSGANVLTF.

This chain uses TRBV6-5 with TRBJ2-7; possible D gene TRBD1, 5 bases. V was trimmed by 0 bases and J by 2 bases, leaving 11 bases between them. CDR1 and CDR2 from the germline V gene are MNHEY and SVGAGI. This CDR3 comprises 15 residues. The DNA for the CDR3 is TGTGCCAGCAGTTACTCAGGGGCCCCTGCCTACGAGCAGTACTTC. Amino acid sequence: CASSYSGAPAYEQYF.

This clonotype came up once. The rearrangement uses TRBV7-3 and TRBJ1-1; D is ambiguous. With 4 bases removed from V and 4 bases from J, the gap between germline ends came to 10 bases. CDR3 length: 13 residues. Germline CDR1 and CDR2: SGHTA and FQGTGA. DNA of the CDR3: TGTGCCAGCAGCTCAGTCCGGGGCACTGAAGCTTTCTTT. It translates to CASSSVRGTEAFF.

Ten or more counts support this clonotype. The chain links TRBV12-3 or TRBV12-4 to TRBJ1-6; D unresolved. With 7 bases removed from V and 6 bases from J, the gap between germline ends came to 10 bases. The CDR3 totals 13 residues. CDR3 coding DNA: TGTGCCAGCACCCTCCTGGGTAATTCACCCCTCCACTTT. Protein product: CASTLLGNSPLHF.

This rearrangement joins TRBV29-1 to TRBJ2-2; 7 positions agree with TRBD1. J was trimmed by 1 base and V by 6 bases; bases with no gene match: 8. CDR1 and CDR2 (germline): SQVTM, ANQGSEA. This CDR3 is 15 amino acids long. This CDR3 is CSVRGQGVNTGELFF. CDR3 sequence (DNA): TGCAGCGTGAGGGGGCAGGGGGTGAACACCGGGGAGCTGTTTTTT.

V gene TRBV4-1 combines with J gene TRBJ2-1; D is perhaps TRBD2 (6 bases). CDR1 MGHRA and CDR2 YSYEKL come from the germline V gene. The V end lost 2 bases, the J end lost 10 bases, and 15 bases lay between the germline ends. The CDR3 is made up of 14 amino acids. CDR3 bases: TGCGCCAGCAGCCAATCGGACCTCCGGGAGGAGCAGTTCTTC. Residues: CASSQSDLREEQFF.

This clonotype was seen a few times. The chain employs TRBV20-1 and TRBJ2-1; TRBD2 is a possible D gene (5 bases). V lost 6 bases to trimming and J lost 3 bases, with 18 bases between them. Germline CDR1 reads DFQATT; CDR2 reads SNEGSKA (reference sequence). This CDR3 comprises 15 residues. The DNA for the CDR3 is TGCAGTGCCCCCGCCTTTGGACGGGACTACAATGAGCAGTTCTTC. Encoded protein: CSAPAFGRDYNEQFF.

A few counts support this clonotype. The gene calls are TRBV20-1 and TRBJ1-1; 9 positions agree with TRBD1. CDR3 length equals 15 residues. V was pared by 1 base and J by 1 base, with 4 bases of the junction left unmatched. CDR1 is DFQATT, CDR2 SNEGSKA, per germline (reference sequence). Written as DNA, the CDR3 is TGCAGTGCTAGAGGGGACAGGGTACGGAACACTGAAGCTTTCTTT. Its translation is CSARGDRVRNTEAFF.

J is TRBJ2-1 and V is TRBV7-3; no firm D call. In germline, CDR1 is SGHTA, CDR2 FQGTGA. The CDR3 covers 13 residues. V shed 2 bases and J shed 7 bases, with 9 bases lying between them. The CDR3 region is CASSLSNDNEQFF. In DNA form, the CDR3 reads TGTGCCAGCAGCTTATCGAACGATAATGAGCAGTTCTTC.

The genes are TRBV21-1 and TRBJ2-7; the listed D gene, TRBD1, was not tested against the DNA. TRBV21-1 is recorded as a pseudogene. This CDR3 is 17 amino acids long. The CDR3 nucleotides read TGTGCCAGCAGCAAAGTGCGCCCTGGATCGTCTACCTACGAGCAGTACGTC. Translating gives CASSKVRPGSSTYEQYV.

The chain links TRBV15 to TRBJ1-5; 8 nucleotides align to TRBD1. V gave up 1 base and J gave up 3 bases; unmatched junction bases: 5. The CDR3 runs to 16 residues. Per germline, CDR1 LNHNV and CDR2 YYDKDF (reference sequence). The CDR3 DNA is TGTGCCACCAGCAGAGGGACAGGGAGGATCAATCAGCCCCAGCATTTT. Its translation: CATSRGTGRINQPQHF.

The CDR3 is CSAPPNRDRLYNEQFF. The CDR3 DNA sequence: TGCAGTGCTCCCCCAAACCGGGACAGGCTCTACAATGAGCAGTTCTTC. The chain carries TRBV20-1 and TRBJ2-1, with 8 bases matching TRBD1. This CDR3 has 16 residues. Germline V lookup: CDR1 DFQATT, CDR2 SNEGSKA (reference sequence). V was clipped by 5 bases and J by 3 bases; unmatched bases: 12.

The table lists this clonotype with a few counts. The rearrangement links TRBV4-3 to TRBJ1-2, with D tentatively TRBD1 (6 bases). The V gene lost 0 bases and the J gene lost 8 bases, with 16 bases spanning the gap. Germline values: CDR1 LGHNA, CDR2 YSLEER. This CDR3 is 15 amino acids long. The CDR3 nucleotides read TGCGCCAGCAGCCAAGATCCCAGGGGCGCGGGGGGCTACACCTTC. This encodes CASSQDPRGAGGYTF.